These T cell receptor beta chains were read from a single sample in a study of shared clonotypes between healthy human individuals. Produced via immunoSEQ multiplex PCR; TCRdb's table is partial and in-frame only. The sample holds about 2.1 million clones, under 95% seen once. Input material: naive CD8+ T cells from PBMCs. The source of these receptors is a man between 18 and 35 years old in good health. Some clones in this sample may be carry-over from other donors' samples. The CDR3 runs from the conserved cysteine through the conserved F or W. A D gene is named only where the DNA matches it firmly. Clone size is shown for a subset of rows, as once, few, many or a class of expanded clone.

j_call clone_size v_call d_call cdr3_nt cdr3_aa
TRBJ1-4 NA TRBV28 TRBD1 TGTGCCAGCAGCCCGATATACAGGGGGACTAATGAAAAACTGTTTTTT CASSPIYRGTNEKLFF
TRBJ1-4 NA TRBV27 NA TGTGCCAGCAGTCCCTACATAAGCGGTGAAAAACTGTTTTTT CASSPYISGEKLFF
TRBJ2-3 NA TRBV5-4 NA TGTGCCAGCAGCTTGGGGTACGGGGACGGCCCAGATACGCAGTATTTT CASSLGYGDGPDTQYF
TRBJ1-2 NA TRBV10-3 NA TGTGCCATCAGTGACCGGGATAACTATGGCTACACCTTC CAISDRDNYGYTF
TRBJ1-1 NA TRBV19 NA TGTGCCAGTAATGTCGGGAACACTGAAGCTTTCTTT CASNVGNTEAFF
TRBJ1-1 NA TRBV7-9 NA TGTGCCAGCACCCCACTGAACACTGAAGCTTTCTTT CASTPLNTEAFF
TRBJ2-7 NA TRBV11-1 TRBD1 TGTGCCAGCAGCCCCCGGGACAGCCTCTACGAGCAGTACTTC CASSPRDSLYEQYF
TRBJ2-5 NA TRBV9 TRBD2 TGTGCCAGCAGCGTAGGGCTAGCGGTGCAAGAGACCCAGTACTTC CASSVGLAVQETQYF
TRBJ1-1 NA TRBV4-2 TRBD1 TGTGCCAGCAGCCAAGCCCTCAGGGGGCCCCGGGACACTGAAGCTTTCTTT CASSQALRGPRDTEAFF
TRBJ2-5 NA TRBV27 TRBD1 TGTGCCAGCAGTCCCCACCGGGACAGGGGGTTGGAGACCCAGTACTTC CASSPHRDRGLETQYF
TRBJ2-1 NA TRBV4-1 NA TGCGCCAGCAGCCAAGATTATGTTTCTGACACTGAGCAGTTCTTC CASSQDYVSDTEQFF
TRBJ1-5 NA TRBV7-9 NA TGTGCCAGCAGCTTAGGATACCGTCAGCCCCAGCATTTT CASSLGYRQPQHF
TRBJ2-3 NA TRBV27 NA TGTGCCAGCAGTCCCTGGGCCGAATCCCCAGATACGCAGTATTTT CASSPWAESPDTQYF
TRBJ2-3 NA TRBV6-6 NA TGTGCCAGCAGTTACTCGGGCAGTTGGAGCACAGATACGCAGTATTTT CASSYSGSWSTDTQYF
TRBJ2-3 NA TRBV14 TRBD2 TGTGCCAGCAGCCAGGGTGGACTAGCGGACACAGATACGCAGTATTTT CASSQGGLADTDTQYF
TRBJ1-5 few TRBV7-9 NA TGTGCCAGCAGCTTAGGAGGACAGCCCCAGCATTTT CASSLGGQPQHF
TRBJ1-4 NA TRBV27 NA TGTGCCAGCTGGTCGGGGCAGGTTAATGAAAAACTGTTTTTT CASWSGQVNEKLFF
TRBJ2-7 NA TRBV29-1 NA TGCAGCGTTGTTGGGGGGATCCAGGCCTACGAGCAGTACTTC CSVVGGIQAYEQYF
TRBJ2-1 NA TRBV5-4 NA TGTGCCAGCAGCTTGATCGGGGACAATGAGCAGTTCTTC CASSLIGDNEQFF
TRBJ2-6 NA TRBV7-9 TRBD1 TGTGCCAGCACCGACAGGGCCTACCGGGCTGGGGCCAACGTCCTGACTTTC CASTDRAYRAGANVLTF
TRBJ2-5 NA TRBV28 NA TGTGCCAGCAGCCGACGGGGGAGGAGGGAGACCCAGTACTTC CASSRRGRRETQYF
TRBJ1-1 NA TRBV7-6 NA TGTGCCAGCAGTCTTCTCCACGACAGGGAAGCTTTCTTT CASSLLHDREAFF
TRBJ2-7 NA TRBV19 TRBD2 TGTGCCAGTAGTATGACTAGCGGGTTCTACGAGCAGTACTTC CASSMTSGFYEQYF
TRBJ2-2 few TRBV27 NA TGTGCCAGCAGTTTGCAGGACACCGGGGAGCTGTTTTTT CASSLQDTGELFF
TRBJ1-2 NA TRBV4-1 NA TGCGCCAGCAGCCAACGGTTTGGGGGGCTGAGAGGCTACACCTTC CASSQRFGGLRGYTF
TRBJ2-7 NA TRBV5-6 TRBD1 TGTGCCAGCAGCTGGGGACAGAACTCCTACGAGCAGTACTTC CASSWGQNSYEQYF
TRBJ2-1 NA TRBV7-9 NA TGTGCCAGCAGCTTAGTGACTGCTTCCTACAATGAGCAGTTCTTC CASSLVTASYNEQFF
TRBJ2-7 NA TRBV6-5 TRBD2 TGTGCCAGCAGCCTAACTAGCGGGAGCACCCACGAGCAGTACTTC CASSLTSGSTHEQYF
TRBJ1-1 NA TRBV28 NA TGTGCCAGCAGTTTTTCCAGGATGAACACTGAAGCTTTCTTT CASSFSRMNTEAFF
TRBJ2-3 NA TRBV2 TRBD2 TGTGCCAGCAGGGGACTAGCGGGAGGGCCATTGACAGATACGCAGTATTTT CASRGLAGGPLTDTQYF